This TCR beta chain was found in a study of identical twins. Study-level findings and limits: Analyses of zero insertions could, in part, be confounded by invariant MAIT and iNKT cells. Memory repertoires showed no such pattern, whereas abundant cord blood beta clonotypes carried fewer insertions. The study drew conclusions from cross-sectional statistical analysis, not from following the same donors.

A universal primer binding site was introduced by template switching. The final cDNA contained unique molecular identifiers. TCRdb analysed the 5' RACE reads with MiXCR anew, one entry per CDR3 protein. This sample has some 500,000 distinct CDR3 sequences; 13% to 15% occur once, and the top ten carry approximately 1%. The CDR3 totals 12 residues. Between the trimmed V and J ends, which lost 3 bases and 8 bases, there was a span of 10 bases. On this clonotype itself: Its antigen is unknown.

This sample also appeared in a second study, on yellow fever vaccine responses in identical twins.

The clonotype originates from a woman under 30 in good health. Sample: CD4+ T cells sorted from blood. The chain joins TRBV12-3 or TRBV12-4 to TRBJ1-2; D is undetermined. The CDR3 spells CASSLAMRGYTF. CDR3 sequence (DNA): TGTGCCAGCAGTTTGGCCATGAGAGGCTACACCTTC.